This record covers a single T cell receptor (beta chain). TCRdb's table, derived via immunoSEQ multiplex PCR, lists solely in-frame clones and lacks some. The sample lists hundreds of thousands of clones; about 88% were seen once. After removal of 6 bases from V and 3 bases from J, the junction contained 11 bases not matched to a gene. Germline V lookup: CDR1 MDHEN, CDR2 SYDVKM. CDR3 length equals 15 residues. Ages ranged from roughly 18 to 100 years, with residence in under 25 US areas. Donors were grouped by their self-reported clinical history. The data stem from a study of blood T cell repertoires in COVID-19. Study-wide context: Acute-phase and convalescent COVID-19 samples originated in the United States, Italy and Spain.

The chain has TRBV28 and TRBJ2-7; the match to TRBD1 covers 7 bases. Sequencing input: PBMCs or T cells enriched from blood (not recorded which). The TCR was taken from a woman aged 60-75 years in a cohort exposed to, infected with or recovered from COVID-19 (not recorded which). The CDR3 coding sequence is TGTGCCAGCAGCGCCTATGGACAGGCGGGCTACGAGCAGTACTTC. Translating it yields CASSAYGQAGYEQYF.